What follows is one TCR beta chain and its context. The table came from immunoSEQ multiplex PCR; TCRdb's copy has only in-frame clones and leaves some out. The sample holds tens of thousands of clones; roughly 92% are singletons and the top ten take roughly 15%. This CDR3 has 12 amino acids. V was pared by 3 bases and J by 4 bases, with 7 bases between. From germline, CDR1 is MDHEN and CDR2 SYDVKM. The record originates from a study of chemoradiotherapy in HPV16-positive cancers. This TCR came from a human donor with HPV-associated anogenital cancer. The chain employs TRBV28 and TRBJ2-7; D is undetermined. Sequenced here: blood, sampled from a patient who underwent chemoradiotherapy. In nucleotides, the CDR3 is TGTGCCAGCAGTTTGGCAGGTTACGAGCAGTACTTC. It codes for CASSLAGYEQYF.